Presented here are 29 T cell receptor beta chains from one specimen sequenced in a study of CD8 T cells in Susac syndrome. Reverse transcription of 0.5 to 1 ug RNA used random hexamers. A single record per CDR3 protein comes from TCRdb applying MiXCR to the immunoSEQ multiplex PCR reads. This repertoire shows over 150,000 distinct CDR3 sequences, over 85% found once; its top ten account for under 0.095%. Sequenced input: CD4+ T cells from PBMCs. These receptor sequences come from a human donor with multiple sclerosis.

V and J are TRBV30 and TRBJ2-3, with 7 bases fitting TRBD2. With 4 bases clipped from V and 1 base from J, the junction kept 5 bases outside the gene matches. Germline CDR1 reads GTSNPN; CDR2 reads SVGIG (reference sequence). The CDR3 has 14 amino acids. The CDR3 reads CAWTSGVGTDTQYF. Written as DNA, the CDR3 is TGTGCCTGGACGAGCGGGGTCGGCACAGATACGCAGTATTTT.

The rearrangement joins TRBV7-7 to TRBJ2-1; 11 nucleotides match TRBD2. J was trimmed by 9 bases and V by 5 bases; bases with no gene match: 9. This CDR3 comprises 15 residues. Germline V gene sequence: CDR1 SSHAT, CDR2 FNYEAQ (reference sequence). The CDR3 spells CASSRKLAGVVEQFF. In DNA, the CDR3 is TGTGCCAGCAGCCGAAAACTAGCGGGAGTGGTTGAGCAGTTCTTC.

The chain is built from TRBV2 and TRBJ1-1; TRBD1 matches 8 bases. The CDR3 spans 13 residues. V was pared by 2 bases and J by 6 bases, with 2 bases of the junction left unmatched. Germline-derived CDR1 and CDR2 are SNHLY and FYNNEI. The DNA of the CDR3 is TGTGCCAGCAGTGAACAGGGACAGGCTGAAGCTTTCTTT. Amino acids: CASSEQGQAEAFF.

The chain combines TRBV5-1 with TRBJ1-5, with 12 bases that match TRBD1. Germline values: CDR1 SGHRS, CDR2 YFSETQ. This CDR3 has 15 amino acids. J lost 6 bases, V lost 4 bases, and 5 bases had no gene match. The CDR3 reads CASSPGQGARQPQHF. Written as DNA, the CDR3 is TGCGCCAGCAGCCCGGGACAGGGGGCACGTCAGCCCCAGCATTTT.

The rearrangement joins TRBV18 to TRBJ2-1; TRBD1 matches at 9 bases. Germline CDR1 reads KGHSH; CDR2 reads LQKENI. V was clipped by 3 bases and J by 8 bases; unmatched bases: 11. CDR3 length: 16 amino acids. CDR3 loop: CASSPRQGDLVDEQFF. The CDR3 DNA reads TGTGCCAGCTCACCGCGACAGGGGGACCTTGTAGATGAGCAGTTCTTC. The complete variable domain, with remaining parts taken from reference TRBV18 and TRBJ2-1, reads NAGVMQNPRHLVRRRGQEARLRCSPMKGHSHVYWYRQLPEEGLKFMVYLQKENIIDESGMPKERFSAEFPKEGPSILRIQQVVRGDSAAYFCASSPRQGDLVDEQFFGPGTRLTVL.

The J gene is TRBJ1-3, the V gene TRBV20-1; TRBD1 might be the D (5 bases). The V end was cut by 3 bases, the J end by 1 base, with 7 bases between. Germline V CDR1 and CDR2: DFQATT, SNEGSKA (reference sequence). This CDR3 is 13 amino acids long. CDR3 sequence reads: CSASRGSGNTIYF. CDR3 DNA: TGCAGTGCTAGTCGGGGGTCTGGAAACACCATATATTTT.

The gene calls are TRBV20-1 and TRBJ2-5; 9 nucleotides line up with TRBD1. The CDR3 is 15 amino acids. J was trimmed by 2 bases and V by 2 bases; bases with no gene match: 6. The germline CDR1 and CDR2 sequences are DFQATT and SNEGSKA (reference sequence). The CDR3: CSARLNRGRQETQYF. CDR3 sequence (DNA): TGCAGTGCTAGACTAAACAGGGGGCGGCAAGAGACCCAGTACTTC.

The V and J genes are TRBV2 and TRBJ1-1; D gene ambiguous. In germline, CDR1 is SNHLY, CDR2 FYNNEI. This CDR3 is built from 15 residues. The V gene lost 2 bases and the J gene lost 1 base, with 11 bases spanning the gap. In DNA form, the CDR3 reads TGTGCCAGCAGTGAAAGCCAGCCCAAGAACACTGAAGCTTTCTTT. The encoded protein is CASSESQPKNTEAFF.

V and J are TRBV5-8 and TRBJ1-1, with a tentative D call TRBD1 (6 bases). Germline-derived CDR1 and CDR2 are SGHTS and YDEGEE. The CDR3 is 14 residues long. Trimming removed 3 bases at V and 1 base at J, with 10 bases between. DNA for the CDR3: TGTGCCAGCAGCTGGACACAGGGGAACACTGAAGCTTTCTTT. The encoded protein is CASSWTQGNTEAFF.

This clonotype was detected only a few times. The chain recombines TRBV5-6 with TRBJ2-1; no reliable D call. CDR3 length: 12 residues. V was cut by 2 bases and J by 4 bases, with 4 bases left in between. Per the germline V gene, CDR1 is SGHDT and CDR2 is YYEEEE. In nucleotides, the CDR3 is TGTGCCAGCAGCTTTGGATACAATGAGCAGTTCTTC. Protein product: CASSFGYNEQFF.

This chain joins TRBV18 and TRBJ2-7; D might be TRBD1 or TRBD2, each matching 5 bases. Trimming pared 0 bases from V and 1 base from J, leaving 10 bases between. Germline-derived CDR1 and CDR2 are KGHSH and LQKENI. This CDR3 has 15 amino acids. The CDR3 DNA reads as TGTGCCAGCTCACCACCAGGGACCTTATCCTACGAGCAGTACTTC. Residues: CASSPPGTLSYEQYF.

The rearrangement links TRBV15 to TRBJ2-3; either TRBD1 or TRBD2 may supply D (5 bases each). This CDR3 has 14 residues. V lost 5 bases, J lost 2 bases, and 11 bases lay in between. CDR1 and CDR2 from the germline V gene are LNHNV and YYDKDF (reference sequence). In DNA, the CDR3 is TGTGCCACCAGCCGGGACCCCTTCACAGATACGCAGTATTTT. Translated: CATSRDPFTDTQYF.

V and J are TRBV2 and TRBJ1-2; 8 positions agree with TRBD1. From germline, CDR1 is SNHLY and CDR2 FYNNEI. This CDR3 has 14 amino acids. V lost 8 bases, J lost 4 bases, and 9 bases stayed unmatched. In DNA form, the CDR3 reads TGTGCCAGCTGGACAGGGTTGACCCGCTATGGCTACACCTTC. This translates into CASWTGLTRYGYTF.

The CDR3 DNA sequence: TGCGCCAGCAGCTTGGGGGACACTAACACCGGGGAGCTGTTTTTT. This sequence encodes CASSLGDTNTGELFF. This chain connects TRBV5-1 to TRBJ2-2, with a possible D match to TRBD1 (6 bases). Germline V gives CDR1 SGHRS, CDR2 YFSETQ. V was pared by 0 bases and J by 2 bases, with 8 bases between. The CDR3 is 15 residues long. Full variable domain (outside the CDR3, taken from reference TRBV5-1 and TRBJ2-2): KAGVTQTPRYLIKTRGQQVTLSCSPISGHRSVSWYQQTPGQGLQFLFEYFSETQRNKGNFPGRFSGRQFSNSRSEMNVSTLELGDSALYLCASSLGDTNTGELFFGEGSRLTVL.

The chain has TRBV7-9 and TRBJ2-7, with 12 bases fitting TRBD1. Germline V gene sequence: CDR1 SEHNR, CDR2 FQNEAQ (reference sequence). V lost 0 bases, J lost 3 bases, and 6 bases stayed unmatched. This CDR3 spans 17 amino acids. The CDR3 sequence: CASSLAPGTGGFYEQYF. For the CDR3, the DNA is TGTGCCAGCAGCTTAGCGCCCGGGACAGGGGGCTTCTACGAGCAGTACTTC.

This clonotype occurred many times. The chain links TRBV3-1 to TRBJ2-7; D unclear. V shed 4 bases and J shed 3 bases, with 4 bases lying between them. This CDR3 has 11 amino acids. Germline V lookup: CDR1 LGHDT, CDR2 YNNKEL (reference sequence). The CDR3 sequence: CASSRYYEQYF. CDR3 sequence (DNA): TGTGCCAGCAGCCGATACTACGAGCAGTACTTC.

The rearrangement uses TRBV12-3 or TRBV12-4 and TRBJ1-2, with 8 bases lining up with TRBD1. This CDR3 is built from 15 residues. V shed 4 bases, J shed 6 bases, and the junction held 10 bases outside the gene matches. In nucleotides, the CDR3 is TGTGCCAGCAGTTCGACAGGGGTTAAGATCAATGGCTACACCTTC. It specifies CASSSTGVKINGYTF.

The rearrangement links TRBV12-3 or TRBV12-4 to TRBJ2-1; possibly TRBD1 for D (5 bases). V was cut by 6 bases and J by 7 bases, with 19 bases left in between. CDR3 size: 15 residues. The CDR3 DNA follows: TGTGCCAGCAGCCTGGGGCAGGGTTGGAAGAATGAGCAGTTCTTC. This encodes CASSLGQGWKNEQFF.

The rearrangement uses TRBV24-1 and TRBJ2-3, with 8 nucleotides matching TRBD2. CDR3 length: 15 amino acids. Germline-derived CDR1 and CDR2 are KGHDR and SFDVKD. Germline trimming cut 5 bases from V and 0 bases from J; bases unmatched to any gene: 3. DNA of the CDR3: TGTGCCACCAGTGCACTAGCGGATAGCACAGATACGCAGTATTTT. Amino acids: CATSALADSTDTQYF.

This sequence joins TRBV7-6 and TRBJ1-1; unclear D gene. CDR1 is SGHVS and CDR2 is FNYEAQ in the germline V gene. The ends were cut back, 8 bases at V and 4 bases at J, with 14 bases in the middle. This CDR3 region has 13 residues. CDR3 sequence reads: CASSLGFGTEAFF. In DNA form, the CDR3 reads TGTGCCAGCTCCCTTGGGTTCGGCACTGAAGCTTTCTTT.

V gene TRBV28 combines with J gene TRBJ1-2; TRBD1 might be the D (5 bases). This CDR3 comprises 12 residues. The V and J ends lost 2 bases and 8 bases respectively, with 9 bases between them. Germline values: CDR1 MDHEN, CDR2 SYDVKM. CDR3 in DNA: TGTGCCAGCAGTTTACAGACAGTCGGCTACACCTTC. This translates into CASSLQTVGYTF.

This chain joins TRBV29-1 and TRBJ1-1, with a weak D call TRBD1 (5 bases). CDR3 length: 14 residues. The germline gives CDR1 SQVTM, CDR2 ANQGSEA. Trimming removed 2 bases at V and 0 bases at J, with 10 bases between. This CDR3 reads CSVENGALNTEAFF. The CDR3 DNA sequence: TGCAGCGTTGAAAATGGGGCTTTGAACACTGAAGCTTTCTTT.

V and J are TRBV4-3 and TRBJ2-5, with TRBD2 identical over 8 bases. V gave up 4 bases and J gave up 4 bases; unmatched junction bases: 14. This CDR3 comprises 17 residues. Germline CDR1 is LGHNA and CDR2 is YSLEER. This CDR3 reads CASSPASRGGSGETQYF. The CDR3 DNA is TGCGCCAGCAGCCCAGCTAGTCGCGGGGGGAGTGGAGAGACCCAGTACTTC.

The chain combines TRBV7-3 with TRBJ2-1; possibly TRBD2 for D (6 bases). V lost 4 bases and J 4 bases, leaving 14 bases between the germline ends. CDR3 length: 15 amino acids. Per germline, CDR1 SGHTA and CDR2 FQGTGA. The CDR3 spells CASSSSPGTYNEQFF. CDR3 DNA: TGTGCCAGCAGCTCCAGTCCCGGGACTTACAATGAGCAGTTCTTC. The full variable domain, completed using reference TRBV7-3 and TRBJ2-1, is GAGVSQTPSNKVTEKGKYVELRCDPISGHTALYWYRQSLGQGPEFLIYFQGTGAADDSGLPNDRFFAVRPEGSVSTLKIQRTERGDSAVYLCASSSSPGTYNEQFFGPGTRLTVL.

The V gene is TRBV3-1, the J gene TRBJ2-1; perhaps TRBD2 as D (6 bases). CDR3 size: 15 residues. V was shortened by 3 bases and J by 3 bases, with 12 bases between the two germline ends. In germline, CDR1 is LGHDT, CDR2 YNNKEL (reference sequence). The CDR3 DNA reads TGTGCCAGCAGCCAGTCCGTGGGACTCTACAATGAGCAGTTCTTC. This codes for CASSQSVGLYNEQFF.

The chain joins TRBV30 to TRBJ1-1; D uncertain. CDR1 and CDR2 from the germline V gene are GTSNPN and SVGIG (reference sequence). The V end was cut by 2 bases, the J end by 1 base, with 8 bases between. The CDR3 sequence is 13 residues long. The CDR3: CAWSQHTNTEAFF. CDR3 nucleotides: TGTGCCTGGAGTCAACATACGAACACTGAAGCTTTCTTT.

The CDR3 bases are TGTGCCAGCTGCCAAGGGCAGGCCTCAGATCGCTACACCTTC. As protein: CASCQGQASDRYTF. The chain links TRBV12-3 or TRBV12-4 to TRBJ1-2; D is uncertain. The V end was cut by 8 bases, the J end by 9 bases, with 22 bases between. The CDR3 totals 14 residues.

The chain carries TRBV7-2 and TRBJ2-7, with D possibly matching TRBD1 (7 bases). V dropped 1 base and J dropped 0 bases, with 13 bases sitting between them. The germline V gene has CDR1 SGHTA and CDR2 FQGNSA. The CDR3 consists of 16 residues. The CDR3 bases are TGTGCCAGCAGCTTAGGGCCAGGGGGGTTCTCCTACGAGCAGTACTTC. Encoded protein: CASSLGPGGFSYEQYF.

The J gene is TRBJ1-1, the V gene TRBV4-1, with TRBD1 as a possible D gene (5 bases). Trimming cost V 4 bases and J 1 base, with 16 bases left between them. This CDR3 is built from 16 residues. CDR1 and CDR2 from the germline V gene are MGHRA and YSYEKL. CDR3: CASSLMIPGPNTEAFF. The CDR3 coding sequence is TGCGCCAGCAGCCTAATGATCCCGGGGCCGAACACTGAAGCTTTCTTT.